The source of this TCR beta chain is a study of control samples from healthy donors and cancer patients. Measured with immunoSEQ multiplex PCR; TCRdb has only the in-frame clones, and not every one. Among roughly 120,000 clones listed, approximately 88% were seen once. With 2 bases removed from V and 5 bases from J, the gap between germline ends came to 10 bases. Germline-derived CDR1 and CDR2 are MNHEY and SMNVEV (reference sequence). This CDR3 comprises 14 residues. The sample taken for sequencing was blood. The chain links TRBV27 to TRBJ1-5, with D perhaps TRBD1 (5 bases). The origin of this receptor is a man in his forties in good health. The CDR3 loop reads CASSLAGTDQPQHF. The CDR3 nucleotides read TGTGCCAGCAGTTTAGCCGGGACGGATCAGCCCCAGCATTTT.